Listed below are T cell receptor beta chains from one sample, sequenced in a study of blood T cells in healthy people across ages. TCRdb reprocessed the 5' RACE reads with MiXCR, giving one entry per CDR3 protein. Here the sample spans approximately 670,000 distinct CDR3 sequences, around 38% being singletons. The specimen sequenced was blood. These TCRs come from a man older than 75 in good health. Each CDR3 is given with its conserved first and last residue. A D gene is named only where the DNA matches it firmly. The size of a clone is reported for some rows only, either as once, few or many, or as a class for expanded clones.

j_gene,abundance,d_gene,v_gene,CDR3aa,CDR3nt
TRBJ2-7,-,-,TRBV3-1,CASSQKGGSYEQYF,TGTGCCAGCAGTCAAAAAGGGGGAAGCTACGAGCAGTACTTC
TRBJ2-1,few,TRBD1,TRBV6-4,CASSEGGPTSQFF,TGTGCCAGCAGTGAAGGGGGCCCCACCTCCCAGTTCTTC
TRBJ2-7,-,-,TRBV28,CASSAFHGPYEQYF,TGTGCCAGCAGTGCCTTCCACGGACCCTACGAGCAGTACTTC
TRBJ2-5,-,TRBD2,TRBV6-2/TRBV6-3,CASSYDGEGQETQYF,TGTGCCAGCAGTTACGATGGGGAGGGGCAAGAGACCCAGTACTTC
TRBJ2-1,few,TRBD1,TRBV5-1,CASSPTTGGGNEQFF,TGCGCCAGCAGCCCGACGACAGGGGGTGGAAATGAGCAGTTCTTC
TRBJ2-7,few,-,TRBV7-9,CASSLGLGVDEQYF,TGTGCCAGCAGCTTAGGTTTAGGGGTGGACGAGCAGTACTTC
TRBJ2-7,-,TRBD2,TRBV4-2,CAGSQDLGLAGAYEQYF,TGTGCCGGCAGCCAAGATCTCGGGCTAGCGGGAGCCTACGAGCAGTACTTC
TRBJ1-6,-,TRBD1,TRBV9,CASSVTPHDSGGYNSPLHF,TGTGCCAGCAGCGTAACCCCCCACGACTCAGGGGGCTATAATTCACCCCTCCACTTT
TRBJ2-4,-,-,TRBV9,CASSVGLQGDGKNIQYF,TGTGCCAGCAGCGTAGGACTACAGGGTGACGGCAAAAACATTCAGTACTTC
TRBJ2-7,few,-,TRBV10-3,CAISVLESYEQYF,TGTGCCATCAGCGTGTTGGAGTCCTACGAGCAGTACTTC
TRBJ2-5,-,-,TRBV11-3,CASSGEGYNEQYF,TGTGCTAGTAGCGGAGAGGGGTACAATGAGCAGTACTTC
TRBJ2-7,-,-,TRBV7-9,CASSLVRAGRGYNEQYF,TGTGCCAGCAGCTTAGTAAGGGCGGGGAGAGGGTACAATGAGCAGTACTTC
TRBJ2-5,many,-,TRBV29-1,CSVRARRGYQETQYF,TGCAGCGTCCGGGCTCGGAGAGGATACCAAGAGACCCAGTACTTC
TRBJ2-5,few,TRBD2,TRBV7-2,CASSQRLAGDQETQYF,TGTGCCAGCAGCCAAAGACTAGCGGGGGATCAAGAGACCCAGTACTTC
TRBJ1-2,few,-,TRBV28,CASSPSNWGADGYTF,TGTGCCAGCAGCCCCTCGAACTGGGGGGCGGATGGCTACACCTTC
TRBJ2-5,many,-,TRBV20-1,CSARGITGRETQYF,TGCAGTGCTAGAGGGATAACGGGAAGAGAGACCCAGTACTTC
TRBJ2-7,many,TRBD1,TRBV28,CASLGRGREQYF,TGTGCCAGCTTGGGCAGGGGGAGAGAGCAGTACTTC
TRBJ2-1,-,-,TRBV4-3,CASSPSPVAGNEQFF,TGCGCCAGCAGCCCCTCTCCCGTAGCCGGTAATGAGCAGTTCTTC
TRBJ2-5,-,-,TRBV7-2,CASSLLGPQETQYF,TGTGCCAGCAGCTTGCTGGGACCTCAAGAGACCCAGTACTTC
TRBJ2-5,few,TRBD2,TRBV27,CASSRRLAGGPGTQYF,TGTGCCAGCAGTCGCCGACTAGCGGGAGGGCCGGGGACCCAGTACTTC
TRBJ1-5,once,-,TRBV28,CASSLRRVSNQPQHF,TGTGCCAGCAGTTTAAGGAGGGTTAGTAATCAGCCCCAGCATTTT
TRBJ2-7,-,TRBD1,TRBV10-3,CAITSDRVDYEQYF,TGTGCCATCACCTCGGACAGGGTTGATTACGAGCAGTACTTC
TRBJ1-5,few,TRBD1,TRBV7-2,CASSLDQGGGQPQHF,TGTGCCAGCAGCTTAGATCAGGGGGGCGGTCAGCCCCAGCATTTT
TRBJ1-2,-,TRBD1,TRBV20-1,CSARPPGQGWGYTF,TGCAGTGCTAGACCCCCGGGACAGGGTTGGGGCTACACCTTC